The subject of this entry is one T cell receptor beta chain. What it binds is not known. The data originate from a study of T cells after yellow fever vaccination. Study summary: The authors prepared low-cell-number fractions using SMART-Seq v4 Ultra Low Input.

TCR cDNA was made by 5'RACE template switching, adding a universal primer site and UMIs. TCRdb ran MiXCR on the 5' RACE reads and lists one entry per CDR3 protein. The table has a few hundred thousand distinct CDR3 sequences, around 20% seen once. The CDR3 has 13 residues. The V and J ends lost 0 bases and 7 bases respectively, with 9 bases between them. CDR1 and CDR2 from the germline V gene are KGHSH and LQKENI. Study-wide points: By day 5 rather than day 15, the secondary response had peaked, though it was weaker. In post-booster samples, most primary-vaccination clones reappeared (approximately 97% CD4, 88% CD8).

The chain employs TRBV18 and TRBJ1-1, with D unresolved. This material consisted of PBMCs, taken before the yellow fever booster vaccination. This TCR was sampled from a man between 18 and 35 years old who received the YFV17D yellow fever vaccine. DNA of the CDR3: TGTGCCAGCTCACCACCTTCTCAGTATGAAGCTTTCTTT. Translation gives CASSPPSQYEAFF.